This TCR beta chain stems from a study of shared clonotypes between healthy human individuals. Study summary: Every donor yielded three CD4 naive, three CD4 memory, two CD8 naive and one CD8 memory plate. Study-wide results and limits: Only blood underwent sampling, and tissue repertoires likely differ. Richness estimates generally favored naive over memory subsets.

Generated by immunoSEQ multiplex PCR, the TCRdb table keeps only in-frame clones and is missing some. The sample records millions of clones, 85% to 95% being singletons. Note on this clone: Its specificity is unknown. The same CDR3 can be traced to other DNA sequences in this sample.

The V end was cut by 6 bases, the J end by 5 bases, with 9 bases between. The CDR3 has 11 residues. The germline V gene encodes CDR1 DFQATT and CDR2 SNEGSKA (reference sequence). The sequenced sample consisted of naive CD4+ T cells sorted from blood. The sample's subset: CD45RA+ positively selected. This TCR was sampled from a man aged 18 to 30 in good health. This chain links TRBV20-1 with TRBJ2-3; D perhaps matches TRBD2 (5 bases). The CDR3 sequence is CSATRGDTQYF. For the CDR3, the DNA is TGCAGTGCCACACGGGGAGATACGCAGTATTTT.